This T cell receptor beta chain was recovered during a study of shared clonotypes between healthy human individuals. Across the study: CD4 naive and memory got three plates each, CD8 naive two, CD8 memory one. The study, taken as a whole, reports: It was anticipated that sequencing depth would influence how many clonotypes donors shared.

CDR1 MGHRA and CDR2 YSYEKL come from the germline V gene. The CDR3 contains 17 residues. The V and J ends lost 2 bases and 0 bases, in that order; junction bases with no gene match: 3. Produced via immunoSEQ multiplex PCR; TCRdb's table is partial and in-frame only. The sample carries 600,000 to 750,000 clones, 72% recorded once. The investigators split CD4+ cells into a CD45RA+ naive subset and a CD45RA-negative memory subset. As to this clone: Its cognate antigen is unknown.

The gene calls are TRBV4-1 and TRBJ2-7, with 14 nucleotides matching TRBD2. The sequence derives from a woman in her twenties or thirties in good health. The sequencing sample was made of memory CD4+ T cells sorted from blood. Specified subset: CD45RA-negative fraction. The CDR3 nucleotides read TGCGCCAGCAGCCAACGAGGGACTAGCGGGAGCTCCTACGAGCAGTACTTC. This encodes CASSQRGTSGSSYEQYF.